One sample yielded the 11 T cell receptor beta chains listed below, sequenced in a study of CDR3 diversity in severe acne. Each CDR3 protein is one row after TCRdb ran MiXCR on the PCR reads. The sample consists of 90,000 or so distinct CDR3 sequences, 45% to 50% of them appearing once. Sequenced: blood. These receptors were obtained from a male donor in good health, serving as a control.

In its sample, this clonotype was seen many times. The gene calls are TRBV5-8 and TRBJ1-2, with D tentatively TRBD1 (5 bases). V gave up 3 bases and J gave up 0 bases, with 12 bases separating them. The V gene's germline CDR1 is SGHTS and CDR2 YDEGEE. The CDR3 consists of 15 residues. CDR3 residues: CASSWGGSANYGYTF. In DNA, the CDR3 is TGTGCCAGCAGCTGGGGCGGGTCGGCTAACTATGGCTACACCTTC. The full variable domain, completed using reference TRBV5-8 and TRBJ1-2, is EAGVTQSPTHLIKTRGQQATLRCSPISGHTSVYWYQQALGLGLQFLLWYDEGEERNRGNFPPRFSGRQFPNYSSELNVNALELEDSALYLCASSWGGSANYGYTFGSGTRLTVV.

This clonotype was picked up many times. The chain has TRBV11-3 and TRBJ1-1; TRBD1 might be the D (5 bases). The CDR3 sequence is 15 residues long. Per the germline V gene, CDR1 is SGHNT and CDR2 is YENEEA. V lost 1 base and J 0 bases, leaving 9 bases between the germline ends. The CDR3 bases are TGTGCCAGCAGCTTAGTATGGGGACTGAACACTGAAGCTTTCTTT. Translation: CASSLVWGLNTEAFF.

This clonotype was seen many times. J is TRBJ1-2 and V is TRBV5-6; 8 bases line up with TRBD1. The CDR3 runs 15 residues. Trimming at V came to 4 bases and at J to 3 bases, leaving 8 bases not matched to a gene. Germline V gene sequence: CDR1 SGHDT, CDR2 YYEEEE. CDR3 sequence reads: CASSGTYRGDYGYTF. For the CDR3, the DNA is TGTGCCAGCAGCGGGACATACAGGGGGGACTATGGCTACACCTTC.

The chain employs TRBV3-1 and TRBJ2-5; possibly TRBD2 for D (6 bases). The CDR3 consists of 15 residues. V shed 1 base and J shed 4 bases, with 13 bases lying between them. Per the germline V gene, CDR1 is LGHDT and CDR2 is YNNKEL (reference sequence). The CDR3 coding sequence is TGTGCCAGCAGCCAAGGGGCACTAGCTGGAGAGACCCAGTACTTC. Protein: CASSQGALAGETQYF.

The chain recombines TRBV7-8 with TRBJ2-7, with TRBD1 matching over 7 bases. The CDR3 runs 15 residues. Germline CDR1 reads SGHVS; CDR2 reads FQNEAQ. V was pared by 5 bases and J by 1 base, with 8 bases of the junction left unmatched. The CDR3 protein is CASSPSRDRSYEQYF. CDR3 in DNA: TGTGCCAGCAGCCCAAGCCGGGACAGATCCTACGAGCAGTACTTC. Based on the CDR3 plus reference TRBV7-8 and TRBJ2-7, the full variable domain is GAGVSQSPRYKVAKRGQDVALRCDPISGHVSLFWYQQALGQGPEFLTYFQNEAQLDKSGLPSDRFFAERPEGSVSTLKIQRTQQEDSAVYLCASSPSRDRSYEQYFGPGTRLTVT.

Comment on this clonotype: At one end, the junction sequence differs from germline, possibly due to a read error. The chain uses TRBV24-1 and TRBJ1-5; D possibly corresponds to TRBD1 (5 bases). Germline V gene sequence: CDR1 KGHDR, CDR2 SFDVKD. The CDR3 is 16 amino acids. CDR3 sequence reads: CASTMGGTQGNQSQHF. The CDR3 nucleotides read TGTGCCAGCACCATGGGCGGGACTCAGGGCAATCAGTCCCAGCATTTT.

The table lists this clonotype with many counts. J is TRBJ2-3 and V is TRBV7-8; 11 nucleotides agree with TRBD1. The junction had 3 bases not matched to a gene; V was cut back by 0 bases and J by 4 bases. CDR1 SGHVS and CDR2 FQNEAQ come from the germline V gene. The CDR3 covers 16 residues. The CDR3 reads CASSLARTGGPDTQYF. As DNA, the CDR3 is TGTGCCAGCAGCTTAGCAAGGACAGGGGGCCCAGATACGCAGTATTTT.

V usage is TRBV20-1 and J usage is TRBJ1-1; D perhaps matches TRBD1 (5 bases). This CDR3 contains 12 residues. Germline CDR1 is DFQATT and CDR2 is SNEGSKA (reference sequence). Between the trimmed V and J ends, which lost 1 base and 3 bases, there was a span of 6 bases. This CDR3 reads CSARAGDTEAFF. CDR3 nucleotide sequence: TGCAGTGCTAGAGCGGGGGACACTGAAGCTTTCTTT.

The CDR3 region is CASGGGQDSNQPQHF. In DNA, the CDR3 is TGTGCCAGCGGGGGGGGACAAGATAGCAATCAGCCCCAGCATTTT. V is TRBV6-5 and J is TRBJ1-5; possible D gene TRBD1, 6 bases. The CDR3 covers 15 residues. Germline loops: CDR1 MNHEY, CDR2 SVGAGI. V gave up 8 bases and J gave up 0 bases, with 14 bases separating them.

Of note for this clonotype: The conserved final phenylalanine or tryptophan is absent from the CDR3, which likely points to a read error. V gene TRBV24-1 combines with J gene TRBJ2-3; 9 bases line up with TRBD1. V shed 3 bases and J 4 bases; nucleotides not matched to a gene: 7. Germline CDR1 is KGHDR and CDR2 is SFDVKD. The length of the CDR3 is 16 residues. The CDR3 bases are TGTGCCACCAGTGATCCCGGGACAGGGAGGTCAGATACGCAGTATCTT. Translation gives CATSDPGTGRSDTQYL.

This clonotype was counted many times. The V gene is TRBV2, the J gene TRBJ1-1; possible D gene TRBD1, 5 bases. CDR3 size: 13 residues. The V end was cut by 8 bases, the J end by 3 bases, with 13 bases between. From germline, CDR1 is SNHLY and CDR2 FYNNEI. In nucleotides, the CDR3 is TGTGCCAGCCATGATCCGGGGCACACTGAAGCTTTCTTT. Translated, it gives CASHDPGHTEAFF.